The 22 T cell receptor beta chains listed next were all sequenced from one sample in a study of patients and donors after allogeneic stem cell transplantation (dated by TCRdb to about 2020). Library creation used RT-PCR. The data were produced on a NextSeq 550. In-frame beta chains were kept once TCRdb had trimmed the public reads at Q25 with fastp and called clones with MiXCR. Every CDR3 protein is listed once, alongside the most common genes and DNA of its rows. The sample includes 800,000 to 1,000,000 distinct CDR3 sequences, with 18% observed a single time. The biggest ten clones account for 6% of the sample. Sequencing was carried out using blood, either unsorted or a sorted T cell fraction (not recorded which). The receptors were gathered from a human donor who was either an allogeneic HSCT recipient or a stem cell or donor lymphocyte infusion donor (not recorded which). It is not recorded whose cells these are; they may come from a transplant donor.

This clonotype has just a few counts. The V gene is TRBV14, the J gene TRBJ2-1; TRBD2 aligns across 9 bases. Trimming at V came to 8 bases and at J to 5 bases, leaving 10 bases not matched to a gene. Germline CDR1 and CDR2: SGHDN and FVKESK. The CDR3 has 15 residues. CDR3 amino acids: CASFISGRPNNEQFF. As DNA, the CDR3 is TGTGCCAGCTTTATCAGCGGGAGGCCTAACAATGAGCAGTTCTTC. Full variable domain (rest looked up from reference TRBV14 and TRBJ2-1): EAGVTQFPSHSVIEKGQTVTLRCDPISGHDNLYWYRRVMGKEIKFLLHFVKESKQDESGMPNNRFLAERTGGTYSTLKVQPAELEDSGVYFCASFISGRPNNEQFFGPGTRLTVL.

The rearrangement uses TRBV20-1 and TRBJ2-7, with D possibly being TRBD2 (5 bases). V lost 6 bases, J lost 0 bases, and 15 bases lay in between. The CDR3 loop spans 14 amino acids. From germline, CDR1 is DFQATT and CDR2 SNEGSKA (reference sequence). In nucleotides, the CDR3 is TGCAGTGCCACGGGCGGGCGAAGCTCCTACGAGCAGTACTTC. Residues: CSATGGRSSYEQYF.

Ten or more counts support this clonotype. This rearrangement joins TRBV15 to TRBJ2-3; maybe TRBD2 (6 bases). The CDR3 length is 16 residues. V lost 1 base and J 3 bases, leaving 14 bases between the germline ends. Germline V gives CDR1 LNHNV, CDR2 YYDKDF (reference sequence). The CDR3 region has the DNA TGTGCCACCAGCAGAGCGGAGGGGACGAGGACAGATACGCAGTATTTT. It encodes CATSRAEGTRTDTQYF. The whole variable domain, filled in from reference TRBV15 and TRBJ2-3, reads DAMVIQNPRYQVTQFGKPVTLSCSQTLNHNVMYWYQQKSSQAPKLLFHYYDKDFNNEADTPDNFQSRRPNTSFCFLDIRSPGLGDTAMYLCATSRAEGTRTDTQYFGPGTRLTVL.

The genes are TRBV5-1 and TRBJ2-7, with D maybe TRBD1 (6 bases). The V end was cut by 1 base, the J end by 3 bases, with 14 bases between. CDR1 SGHRS and CDR2 YFSETQ come from the germline V gene. The length of the CDR3 is 15 residues. The CDR3 bases are TGCGCCAGCAGCTTGACCGGAGGACAGATCTACGAGCAGTACTTC. The encoded protein is CASSLTGGQIYEQYF. Looking up the rest from reference TRBV5-1 and TRBJ2-7 gives the full variable domain: KAGVTQTPRYLIKTRGQQVTLSCSPISGHRSVSWYQQTPGQGLQFLFEYFSETQRNKGNFPGRFSGRQFSNSRSEMNVSTLELGDSALYLCASSLTGGQIYEQYFGPGTRLTVT.

V is TRBV6-5 and J is TRBJ1-1, with no clear D. The V gene's germline CDR1 is MNHEY and CDR2 SVGAGI. V lost 3 bases, J lost 3 bases, and 8 bases lay in between. The CDR3 is 13 residues long. The CDR3 nucleotides are TGTGCCAGCAGTTATTTGGGATACACTGAAGCTTTCTTT. Its protein is CASSYLGYTEAFF.

The chain joins TRBV7-9 to TRBJ1-1; D remains unclear. V was pared by 2 bases and J by 7 bases, with 11 bases between. Germline CDR1 reads SEHNR; CDR2 reads FQNEAQ (reference sequence). This CDR3 comprises 13 residues. The CDR3 sequence: CASSLNSDFEAFF. The CDR3 bases are TGTGCCAGCAGCTTAAACTCGGACTTTGAAGCTTTCTTT.

This clonotype occurred many times. The rearrangement joins TRBV12-3 or TRBV12-4 to TRBJ2-7; D is unresolved. The CDR3 sequence is 12 residues long. Trimming removed 5 bases at V and 6 bases at J, with 11 bases between. The CDR3 protein is CASSQQYSEQYF. The CDR3 nucleotides read TGTGCCAGCAGTCAACAGTACTCCGAGCAGTACTTC.

This chain joins TRBV14 and TRBJ2-7; 10 positions agree with TRBD2. Trimming took 0 bases from V and 3 from J; bases not matched to a gene: 8. From germline, CDR1 is SGHDN and CDR2 FVKESK. There are 17 residues in the CDR3. The CDR3 here is CASSQEERGLAVYEQYF. The CDR3 nucleotides read TGTGCCAGCAGCCAAGAGGAACGAGGACTAGCGGTCTACGAGCAGTACTTC.

The J gene is TRBJ2-1, the V gene TRBV5-6; no reliable D call. Germline V gene lookup returns CDR1 SGHDT and CDR2 YYEEEE. V was cut by 2 bases and J by 4 bases, with 13 bases left in between. The CDR3 runs to 15 residues. CDR3 sequence: CASSLDDTIYNEQFF. For the CDR3, the DNA is TGTGCCAGCAGCTTAGACGATACAATTTACAATGAGCAGTTCTTC. The entire variable domain, with the rest obtained from reference TRBV5-6 and TRBJ2-1, is as follows: DAGVTQSPTHLIKTRGQQVTLRCSPKSGHDTVSWYQQALGQGPQFIFQYYEEEERQRGNFPDRFSGHQFPNYSSELNVNALLLGDSALYLCASSLDDTIYNEQFFGPGTRLTVL.

The chain carries TRBV20-1 and TRBJ1-6; weak D call: TRBD1 (6 bases). The CDR3 loop spans 13 amino acids. CDR1 and CDR2 (germline): DFQATT, SNEGSKA (reference sequence). The V end was cut by 1 base, the J end by 6 bases, with 7 bases between. CDR3 protein: CSARGQANSPLHF. The CDR3 DNA sequence: TGCAGTGCTAGAGGACAGGCTAATTCACCCCTCCACTTT.

The chain recombines TRBV6-1 with TRBJ2-7; TRBD1 matches 8 bases. Germline-derived CDR1 and CDR2 are MNHNS and SASEGT. The trim removed 6 bases at V and 2 bases at J, leaving 9 bases unmatched. The CDR3 has 15 amino acids. CDR3 residues: CASSTEQGDAYEQYF. Here the CDR3 DNA reads TGTGCCAGCAGCACCGAACAGGGGGACGCCTACGAGCAGTACTTC.

In this sample, this clonotype turned up a few times. The genes are TRBV12-3 or TRBV12-4 and TRBJ2-3, with 11 positions matching TRBD2. The CDR3 is made up of 17 amino acids. J lost 2 bases, V lost 5 bases, and 9 bases had no gene match. Written as DNA, the CDR3 is TGTGCCAGCAGTACCCGATTGGGACTAGCGGCCACAGATACGCAGTATTTT. Translated, it gives CASSTRLGLAATDTQYF.

This clonotype was recorded a few times. The chain employs TRBV3-1 and TRBJ1-1; no definite D call. The length of the CDR3 is 14 residues. Germline V gives CDR1 LGHDT, CDR2 YNNKEL (reference sequence). Trimming removed 0 bases from V and 4 bases from J, with 9 bases in between. The CDR3 bases are TGTGCCAGCAGCCAAGAGTGGCGGACCACTGAAGCTTTCTTT. This codes for CASSQEWRTTEAFF.

On this clonotype itself: A much larger clone differs by one base, so this may be a read error. This chain uses TRBV28 with TRBJ2-3; no clear D gene. The CDR3 has 12 amino acids. Germline V CDR1 and CDR2: MDHEN, SYDVKM. The germline V and J ends were trimmed by 3 bases and 5 bases, with 6 bases remaining between them. CDR3 coding DNA: TGTGCCAGCAGTTTTTGGGGAGATACGCAGTATTTT. It yields the protein CASSFWGDTQYF.

The gene calls are TRBV3-1 and TRBJ2-7; D unresolved. Germline CDR1 LGHDT, CDR2 YNNKEL (reference sequence). The CDR3 loop spans 12 amino acids. Trimming left V 2 bases short and J 6 bases short, with 8 bases between. As DNA, the CDR3 is TGTGCCAGCAGCCAAAAGGTCGGCGAGCAGTACTTC. Its protein product is CASSQKVGEQYF.

The V call is TRBV20-1, the J call TRBJ1-1; TRBD1 agrees at 8 bases. CDR1 is DFQATT and CDR2 is SNEGSKA in the germline V gene (reference sequence). Losses at the gene ends were 4 bases for V and 2 bases for J; bases not matched to a gene: 3. The CDR3 is 13 residues long. The CDR3 DNA is TGCAGTGCTAAGACAGGGGTAAACACTGAAGCTTTCTTT. It specifies CSAKTGVNTEAFF.

The chain carries TRBV6-1 and TRBJ1-1; D remains unclear. The CDR3 sequence is 13 residues long. In germline, CDR1 is MNHNS, CDR2 SASEGT. V was trimmed by 2 bases and J by 8 bases, leaving 12 bases between them. CDR3 sequence reads: CASSELARPEAFF. The CDR3, as DNA: TGTGCCAGCAGTGAATTGGCTCGCCCGGAAGCTTTCTTT.

The V call is TRBV6-2 or TRBV6-3, the J call TRBJ2-7, with no clear D. The CDR3 has 14 residues. V was cut by 2 bases and J by 4 bases, with 12 bases left in between. Per the germline V gene, CDR1 is MNHEY and CDR2 is SVGEGT. For the CDR3, the DNA is TGTGCCAGCAGTTACGCGGCGGCCCCATACGAGCAGTACTTC. It specifies CASSYAAAPYEQYF.

The chain is built from TRBV5-1 and TRBJ2-1; 10 nucleotides line up with TRBD2. Looked up from germline, CDR1 is SGHRS and CDR2 is YFSETQ. The CDR3 contains 16 residues. The junction had 11 bases not matched to a gene; V was cut back by 4 bases and J by 7 bases. DNA for the CDR3: TGCGCCAGCAGCCACCCTAGCGGGAGTTCTCATAATGAGCAGTTCTTC. It specifies CASSHPSGSSHNEQFF.

This clonotype was detected only a few times. J is TRBJ2-3 and V is TRBV6-1, with 8 bases matching TRBD1. The germline V gene encodes CDR1 MNHNS and CDR2 SASEGT. V gave up 8 bases and J gave up 4 bases; unmatched junction bases: 8. The CDR3 length is 14 residues. CDR3 loop: CASEPQGEPDTQYF. As DNA, the CDR3 is TGTGCCAGCGAGCCACAGGGGGAACCAGATACGCAGTATTTT.

This chain uses TRBV19 with TRBJ1-4, with TRBD1 as a possible D gene (6 bases). The CDR3 covers 16 residues. The germline V and J ends were trimmed by 4 bases and 3 bases, with 15 bases remaining between them. Germline lookup yields CDR1 LNHDA and CDR2 SQIVND (reference sequence). The CDR3 is CASSKADSSSNEKLFF. The CDR3 DNA sequence: TGTGCCAGTAGTAAAGCGGACAGCTCATCTAATGAAAAACTGTTTTTT.

This clonotype was counted between two and nine times. This chain uses TRBV3-1 with TRBJ2-3; D remains ambiguous. The V and J ends lost 4 bases and 10 bases respectively, with 15 bases between them. The CDR3 spans 13 residues. Germline CDR1 reads LGHDT; CDR2 reads YNNKEL (reference sequence). The CDR3 bases are TGTGCCAGCAGCCCAACAAATGAATTAGCGCAGTATTTT. Its protein product is CASSPTNELAQYF.